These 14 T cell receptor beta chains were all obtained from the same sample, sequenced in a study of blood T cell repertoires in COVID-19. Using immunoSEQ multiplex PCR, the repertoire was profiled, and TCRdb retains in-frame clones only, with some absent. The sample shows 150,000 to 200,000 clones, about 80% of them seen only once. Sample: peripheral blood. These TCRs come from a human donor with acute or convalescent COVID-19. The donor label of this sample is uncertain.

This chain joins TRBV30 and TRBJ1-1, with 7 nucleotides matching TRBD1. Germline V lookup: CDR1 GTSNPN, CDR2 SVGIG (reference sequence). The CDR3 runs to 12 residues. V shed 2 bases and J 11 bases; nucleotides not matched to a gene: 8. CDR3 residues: CAWSPLTGRAFF. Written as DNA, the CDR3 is TGTGCCTGGAGTCCATTGACAGGGCGGGCTTTCTTT.

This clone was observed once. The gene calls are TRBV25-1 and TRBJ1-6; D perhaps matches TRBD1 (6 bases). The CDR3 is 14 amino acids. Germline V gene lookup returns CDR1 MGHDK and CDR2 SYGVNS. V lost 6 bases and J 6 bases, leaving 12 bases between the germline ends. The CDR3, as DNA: TGTGCCAGCAGCCGACAGGACACTAATTCACCCCTCCACTTT. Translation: CASSRQDTNSPLHF.

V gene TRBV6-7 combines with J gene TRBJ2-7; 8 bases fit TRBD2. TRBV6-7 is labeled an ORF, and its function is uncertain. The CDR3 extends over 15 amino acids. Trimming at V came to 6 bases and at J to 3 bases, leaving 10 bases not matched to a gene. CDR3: CASSPRLASFYEQYF. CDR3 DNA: TGTGCCAGCAGCCCTAGACTAGCGAGTTTCTACGAGCAGTACTTC.

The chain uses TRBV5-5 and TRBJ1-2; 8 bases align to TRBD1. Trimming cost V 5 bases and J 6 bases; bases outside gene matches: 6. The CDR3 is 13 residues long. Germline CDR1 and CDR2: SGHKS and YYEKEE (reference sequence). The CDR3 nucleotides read TGTGCCAGCAGTTGGCAGGGGGCGAATGGCTACACCTTC. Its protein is CASSWQGANGYTF.

CDR3 bases: TGTGCCAGCAGCCAACCTCAAGGAGGCACTGAAGCTTTCTTT. Translated, it gives CASSQPQGGTEAFF. J is TRBJ1-1 and V is TRBV3-1 (or the pseudogene TRBV3-2); no clear D gene. The CDR3 runs to 14 residues. V was trimmed by 2 bases and J by 4 bases, leaving 11 bases between them. Germline CDR1 is LGHDT and CDR2 is YNNKEL (reference sequence).

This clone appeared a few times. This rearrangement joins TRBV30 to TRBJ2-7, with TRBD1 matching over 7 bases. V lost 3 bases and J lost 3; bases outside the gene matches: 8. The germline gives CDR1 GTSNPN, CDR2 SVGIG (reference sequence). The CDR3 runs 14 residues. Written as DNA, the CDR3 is TGTGCCTGGAGCCTTACCGGGACAGTCTACGAGCAGTACTTC. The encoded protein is CAWSLTGTVYEQYF.

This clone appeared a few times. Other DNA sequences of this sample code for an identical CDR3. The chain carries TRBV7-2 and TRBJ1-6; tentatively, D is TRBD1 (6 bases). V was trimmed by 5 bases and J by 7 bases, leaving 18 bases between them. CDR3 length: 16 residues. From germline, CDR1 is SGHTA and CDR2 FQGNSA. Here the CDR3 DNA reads TGTGCCAGCAGCCCCCCGGGAGGCAGGGGCAATTCACCCCTCCACTTT. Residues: CASSPPGGRGNSPLHF.

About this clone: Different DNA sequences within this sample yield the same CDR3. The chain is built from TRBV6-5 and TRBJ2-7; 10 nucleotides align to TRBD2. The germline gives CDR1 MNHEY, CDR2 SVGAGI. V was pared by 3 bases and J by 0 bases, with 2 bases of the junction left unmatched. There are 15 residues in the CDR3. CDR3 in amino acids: CASSYSGGSSYEQYF. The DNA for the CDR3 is TGTGCCAGCAGTTATAGCGGGGGGAGCTCCTACGAGCAGTACTTC.

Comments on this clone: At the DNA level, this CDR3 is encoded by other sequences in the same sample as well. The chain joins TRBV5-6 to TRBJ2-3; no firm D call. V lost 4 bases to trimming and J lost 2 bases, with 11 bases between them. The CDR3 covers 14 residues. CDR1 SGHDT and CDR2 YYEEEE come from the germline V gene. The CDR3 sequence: CASSLGAATDTQYF. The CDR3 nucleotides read TGTGCCAGCAGCCTGGGTGCGGCCACAGATACGCAGTATTTT.

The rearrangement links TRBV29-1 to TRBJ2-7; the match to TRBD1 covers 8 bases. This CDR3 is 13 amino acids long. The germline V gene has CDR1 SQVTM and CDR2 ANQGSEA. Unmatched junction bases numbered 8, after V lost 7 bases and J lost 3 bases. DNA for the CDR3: TGCAGCGCTATAGGACAGGGAATCTACGAGCAGTACTTC. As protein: CSAIGQGIYEQYF.

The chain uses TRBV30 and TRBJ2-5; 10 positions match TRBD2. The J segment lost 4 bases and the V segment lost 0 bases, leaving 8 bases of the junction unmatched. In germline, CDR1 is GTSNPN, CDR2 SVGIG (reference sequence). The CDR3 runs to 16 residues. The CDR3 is CAWSVRLAGVRETQYF. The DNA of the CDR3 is TGTGCCTGGAGTGTAAGGCTAGCGGGGGTACGAGAGACCCAGTACTTC. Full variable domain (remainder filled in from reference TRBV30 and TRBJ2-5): SQTIHQWPATLVQPVGSPLSLECTVEGTSNPNLYWYRQAAGRGLQLLFYSVGIGQISSEVPQNLSASRPQDRQFILSSKKLLLSDSGFYLCAWSVRLAGVRETQYFGPGTRLLVL.

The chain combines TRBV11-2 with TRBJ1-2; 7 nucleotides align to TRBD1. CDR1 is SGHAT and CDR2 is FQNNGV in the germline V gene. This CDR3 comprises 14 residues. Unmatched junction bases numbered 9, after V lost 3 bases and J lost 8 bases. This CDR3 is CASSFSQQGMGYTF. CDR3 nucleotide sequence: TGTGCCAGCAGCTTTAGCCAACAGGGGATGGGCTACACCTTC.

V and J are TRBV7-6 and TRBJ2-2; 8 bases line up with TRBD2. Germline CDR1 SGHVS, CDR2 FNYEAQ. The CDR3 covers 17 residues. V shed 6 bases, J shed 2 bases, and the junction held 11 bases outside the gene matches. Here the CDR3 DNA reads TGTGCCAGCAGGCGGGGGGCGGGAGGCGGAAACACCGGGGAGCTGTTTTTT. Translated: CASRRGAGGGNTGELFF.

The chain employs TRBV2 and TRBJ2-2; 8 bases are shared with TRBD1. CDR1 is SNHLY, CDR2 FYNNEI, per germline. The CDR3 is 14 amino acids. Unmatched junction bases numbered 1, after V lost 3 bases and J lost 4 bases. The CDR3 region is CASSDDRGTGELFF. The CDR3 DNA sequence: TGTGCCAGCAGTGATGACAGGGGCACCGGGGAGCTGTTTTTT. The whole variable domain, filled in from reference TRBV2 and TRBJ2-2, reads EPEVTQTPSHQVTQMGQEVILRCVPISNHLYFYWYRQILGQKVEFLVSFYNNEISEKSEIFDDQFSVERPDGSNFTLKIRSTKLEDSAMYFCASSDDRGTGELFFGEGSRLTVL.